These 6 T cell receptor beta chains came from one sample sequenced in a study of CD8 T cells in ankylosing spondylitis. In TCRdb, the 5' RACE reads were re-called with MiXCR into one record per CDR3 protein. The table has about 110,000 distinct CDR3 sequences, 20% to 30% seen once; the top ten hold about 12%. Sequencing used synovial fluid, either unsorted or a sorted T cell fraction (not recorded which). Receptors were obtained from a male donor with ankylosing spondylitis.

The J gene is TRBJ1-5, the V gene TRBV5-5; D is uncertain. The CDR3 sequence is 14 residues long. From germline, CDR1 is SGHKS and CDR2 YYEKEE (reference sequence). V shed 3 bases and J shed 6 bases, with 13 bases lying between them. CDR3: CASSYTMDGQPQHF. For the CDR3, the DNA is TGTGCCAGCAGCTACACCATGGACGGTCAGCCCCAGCATTTT. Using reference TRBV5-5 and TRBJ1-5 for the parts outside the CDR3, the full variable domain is DAGVTQSPTHLIKTRGQQVTLRCSPISGHKSVSWYQQVLGQGPQFIFQYYEKEERGRGNFPDRFSARQFPNYSSELNVNALLLGDSALYLCASSYTMDGQPQHFGDGTRLSIL.

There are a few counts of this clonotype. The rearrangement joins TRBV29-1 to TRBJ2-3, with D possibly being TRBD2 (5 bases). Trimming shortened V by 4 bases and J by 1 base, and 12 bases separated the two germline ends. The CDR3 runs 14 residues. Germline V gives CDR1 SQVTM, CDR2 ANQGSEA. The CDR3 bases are TGCAGCGTTGGGGAAGGACTCGGCACAGATACGCAGTATTTT. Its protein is CSVGEGLGTDTQYF.

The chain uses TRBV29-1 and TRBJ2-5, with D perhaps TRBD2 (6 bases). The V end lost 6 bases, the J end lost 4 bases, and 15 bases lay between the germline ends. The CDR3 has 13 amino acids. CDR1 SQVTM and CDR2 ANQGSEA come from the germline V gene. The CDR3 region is CSVPGGYLETQYF. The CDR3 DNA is TGCAGCGTACCCGGGGGATACCTAGAGACCCAGTACTTC.

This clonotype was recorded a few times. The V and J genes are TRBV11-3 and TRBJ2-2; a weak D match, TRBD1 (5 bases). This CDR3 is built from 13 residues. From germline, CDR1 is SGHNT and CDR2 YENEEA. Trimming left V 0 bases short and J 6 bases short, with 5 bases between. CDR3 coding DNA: TGTGCCAGCAGCTTAGACAGGGCCGGGGAGCTGTTTTTT. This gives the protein CASSLDRAGELFF.

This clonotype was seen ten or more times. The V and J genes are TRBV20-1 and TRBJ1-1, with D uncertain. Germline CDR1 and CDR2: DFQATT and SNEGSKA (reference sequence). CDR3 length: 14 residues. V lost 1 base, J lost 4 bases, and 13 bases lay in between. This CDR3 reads CSARASGEGTEAFF. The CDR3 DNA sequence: TGCAGTGCTAGAGCCAGCGGGGAGGGCACTGAAGCTTTCTTT.

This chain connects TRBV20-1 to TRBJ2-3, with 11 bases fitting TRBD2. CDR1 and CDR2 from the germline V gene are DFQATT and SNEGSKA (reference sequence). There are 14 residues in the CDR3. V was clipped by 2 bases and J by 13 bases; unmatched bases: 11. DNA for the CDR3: TGCAGTGCTAGAACCCCGCTAGCGGGAGGTGGGGAGTATTTT. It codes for CSARTPLAGGGEYF.